These T cell receptor beta chains were read from a single sample in a study of shared clonotypes between healthy human individuals. Sequencing was performed with immunoSEQ multiplex PCR; in TCRdb, only in-frame clones are kept and a portion is missing. The sample includes more than 2 million clones, 85% to 95% seen only once; the top ten take approximately 1.6%. The sample comprised naive CD8+ T cells from PBMCs. The receptor set was obtained from a man between 18 and 35 years old in good health. Some clones in this sample may be carry-over from other donors' samples. Both conserved end residues are part of each CDR3. Each record gives: V gene, J gene, D gene, clone size, CDR3 DNA, CDR3 protein. D genes are given only for firm matches. Clone size is shown for a subset of rows, as once, few, many or a class of expanded clone.

TRBV27	TRBJ2-7	-	-	TGTGCCAGCAGTTTCGACCCGAGGGACGAGCAGTACTTC	CASSFDPRDEQYF
TRBV27	TRBJ1-5	-	-	TGTGCCAGCAGTTTATGGGGAGACCAGCCCCAGCATTTT	CASSLWGDQPQHF
TRBV29-1	TRBJ1-1	-	-	TGCAGCGTTGAAGGCAGGCTAGAAGCTTTCTTT	CSVEGRLEAFF
TRBV6-6	TRBJ1-2	-	-	TGTGCCAGCAGTTTGGCCCGGGTCAACTATGGCTACACCTTC	CASSLARVNYGYTF
TRBV7-2	TRBJ2-5	TRBD1	-	TGTGCCAGCAGCATCTGGACAGGTCTAGAGACCCAGTACTTC	CASSIWTGLETQYF
TRBV27	TRBJ2-7	-	-	TGTGCCAGCAGCTCCTGGGACGAGCAGTACTTC	CASSSWDEQYF
TRBV27	TRBJ2-5	-	-	TGTGCCAGCAGGGCCACCGGGAACACTGAAGAGACCCAGTACTTC	CASRATGNTEETQYF
TRBV19	TRBJ1-2	TRBD1	-	TGTGCCACGTCGACCGGACAGGCCTATGGCTACACCTTC	CATSTGQAYGYTF
TRBV27	TRBJ2-5	TRBD2	-	TGTGCCAGCAGCCCGCGTAGTCTAGCGGGGCCCGAGGCCCAGTACTTC	CASSPRSLAGPEAQYF
TRBV15	TRBJ2-7	-	-	TGTGCCACCAGCAGATGGGAGGAGGGGGAGGACGAGCAGTACTTC	CATSRWEEGEDEQYF
TRBV5-1	TRBJ2-1	TRBD2	-	TGCGCCAGCAGCTTGATAGCGGGAGCCTCCTACAATGAGCAGTTCTTC	CASSLIAGASYNEQFF
TRBV5-6	TRBJ2-7	-	-	TGTGCCAGCAGCTTGGTGCCGGAAAGCGAGCAGTACTTC	CASSLVPESEQYF
TRBV15	TRBJ2-7	TRBD1	-	TGTGCCACCAGCAGGGGACAGGGGGCGAACTACGAGCAGTACTTC	CATSRGQGANYEQYF
TRBV29-1	TRBJ2-7	-	-	TGCAGCGTTGGTTTCGGGAGATCCTACGAGCAGTACTTC	CSVGFGRSYEQYF
TRBV28	TRBJ2-3	TRBD1	-	TGTGCCAGCAGTTCGGGACAGGGGTGGGATACGCAGTATTTT	CASSSGQGWDTQYF
TRBV28	TRBJ1-5	-	-	TGTGCCAGCAGTTCCCCCTACAGAGTCAATCAGCCCCAGCATTTT	CASSSPYRVNQPQHF
TRBV7-8	TRBJ2-7	-	-	TGTGCCAGCAGCTCTCAGGACAGCTCCTACGAGCAGTACTTC	CASSSQDSSYEQYF
TRBV2	TRBJ1-2	TRBD1	-	TGTGCCAGCAGGGACCGGGACAGGTCCGGCTACACCTTC	CASRDRDRSGYTF
TRBV2	TRBJ1-2	-	once	TGTGCCCTGACTGGCGGGACGATTGGCTACACCTTC	CALTGGTIGYTF
TRBV11-2	TRBJ2-7	-	-	TGTGCCAGCAGCTCGGGACTCTCAGACGAGCAGTACTTC	CASSSGLSDEQYF
TRBV9	TRBJ2-7	-	-	TGTGCCAGCAGCGACGGACAGTCCTACGAGCAGTACTTC	CASSDGQSYEQYF
TRBV9	TRBJ2-1	TRBD2	-	TGTGCCAGCAGCGTAGAGGGACTAGCGGGGTCTCCGTACAATGAGCAGTTCTTC	CASSVEGLAGSPYNEQFF
TRBV7-6	TRBJ2-2	TRBD2	-	TGTGCCAGCAGCTTAGACGCTAGCGGGGGGAACACCGGGGAGCTGTTTTTT	CASSLDASGGNTGELFF
TRBV30	TRBJ2-3	-	-	TGTGCCTGGAGTTGGGCGGGACCCACAGATACGCAGTATTTT	CAWSWAGPTDTQYF